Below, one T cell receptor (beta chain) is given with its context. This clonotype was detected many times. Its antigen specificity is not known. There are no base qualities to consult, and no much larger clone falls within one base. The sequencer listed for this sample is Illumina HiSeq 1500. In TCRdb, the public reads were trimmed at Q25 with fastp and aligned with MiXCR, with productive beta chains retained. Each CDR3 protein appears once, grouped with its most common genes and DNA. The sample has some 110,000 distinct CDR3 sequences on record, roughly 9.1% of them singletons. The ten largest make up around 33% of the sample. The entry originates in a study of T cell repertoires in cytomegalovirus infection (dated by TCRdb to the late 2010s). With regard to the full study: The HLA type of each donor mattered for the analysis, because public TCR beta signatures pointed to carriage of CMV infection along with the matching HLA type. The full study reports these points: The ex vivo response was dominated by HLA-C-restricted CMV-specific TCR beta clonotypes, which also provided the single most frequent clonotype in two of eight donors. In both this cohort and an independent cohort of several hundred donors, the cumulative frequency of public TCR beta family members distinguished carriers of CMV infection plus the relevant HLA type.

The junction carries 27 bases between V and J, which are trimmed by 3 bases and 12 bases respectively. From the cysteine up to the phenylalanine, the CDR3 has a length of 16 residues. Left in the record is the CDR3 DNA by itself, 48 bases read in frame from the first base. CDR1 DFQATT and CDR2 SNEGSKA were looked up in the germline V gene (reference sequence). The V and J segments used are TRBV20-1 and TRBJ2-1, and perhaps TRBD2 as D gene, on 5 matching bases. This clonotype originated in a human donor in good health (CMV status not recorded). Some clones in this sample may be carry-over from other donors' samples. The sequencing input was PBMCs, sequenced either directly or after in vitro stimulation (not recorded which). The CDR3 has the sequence CSARAPALARGSGQFF. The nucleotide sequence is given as TGCAGTGCTAGGGCCCCGGCGTTAGCGCGTGGGTCTGGGCAGTTCTTC.